The subject of this entry is one TCR beta chain. What it binds is unknown. The sample comes from a study of shared clonotypes between healthy human individuals. The overall study: Sampling drew on donors who were two women and three men aged 18 to 49. Per donor, three plates held CD4 naive cells, three held CD4 memory, two held CD8 naive and one held CD8 memory. Study-wide points: Memory subsets had estimated richness that was generally smaller than that of naive subsets. Among non-shared clonotypes, generation probabilities were lower than among those shared by all four donors.

Only in-frame clones appear in the TCRdb table, and some are missing; sequencing was by immunoSEQ multiplex PCR. Here the sample spans approximately 2.1 million clones, 85% to 95% being singletons. CDR3 length: 15 residues. The germline CDR1 and CDR2 sequences are MDHEN and SYDVKM. Between the trimmed V and J ends, which lost 2 bases and 0 bases, there was a span of 11 bases. The gene calls are TRBV28 and TRBJ2-7; the D is unclear. Sequenced sample: naive CD4+ T cells from PBMCs. Subset noted: CD45RA+ positively selected. The receptor comes from a man younger than 30 in good health. Some clones in this sample may be carry-over from other donors' samples. The CDR3 here is CASSLPGSISYEQYF. The DNA of the CDR3 is TGTGCCAGCAGTTTACCCGGGTCCATCTCCTACGAGCAGTACTTC.